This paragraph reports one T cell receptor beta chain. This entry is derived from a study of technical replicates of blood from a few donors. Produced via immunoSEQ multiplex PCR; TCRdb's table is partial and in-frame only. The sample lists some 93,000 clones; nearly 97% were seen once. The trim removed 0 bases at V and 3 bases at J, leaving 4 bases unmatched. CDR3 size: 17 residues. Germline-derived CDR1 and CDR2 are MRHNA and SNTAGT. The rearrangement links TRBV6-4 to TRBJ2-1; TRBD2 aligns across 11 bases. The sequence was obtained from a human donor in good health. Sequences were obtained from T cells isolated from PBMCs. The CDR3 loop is CASSDSKTSGSYNEQFF. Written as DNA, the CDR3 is TGTGCCAGCAGTGACTCGAAAACTAGCGGGAGCTACAATGAGCAGTTCTTC.